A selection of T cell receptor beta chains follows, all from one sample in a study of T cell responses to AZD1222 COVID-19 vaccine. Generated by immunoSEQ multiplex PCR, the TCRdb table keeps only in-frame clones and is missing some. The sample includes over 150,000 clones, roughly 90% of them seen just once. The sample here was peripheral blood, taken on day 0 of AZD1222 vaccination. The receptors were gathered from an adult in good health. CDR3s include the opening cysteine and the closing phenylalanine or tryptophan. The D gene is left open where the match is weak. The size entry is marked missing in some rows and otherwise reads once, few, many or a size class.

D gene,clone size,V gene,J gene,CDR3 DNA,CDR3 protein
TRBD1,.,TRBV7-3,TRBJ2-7,TGTGCCAGCAGCCCTCGACAGGGGGGCGAGCAGTACTTC,CASSPRQGGEQYF
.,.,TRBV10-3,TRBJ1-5,TGTGCCATCAGGGAAGGGACGGATAGCAATCAGCCCCAGCATTTT,CAIREGTDSNQPQHF
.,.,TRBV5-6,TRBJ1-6,TGTGCCAGCAGCCGTACAGCAACCACCTATAATTCACCCCTCCACTTT,CASSRTATTYNSPLHF
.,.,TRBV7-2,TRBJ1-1,TGTGCCAGCAGCTTATTCCAGCTGTTGGACACTGAAGCTTTCTTT,CASSLFQLLDTEAFF
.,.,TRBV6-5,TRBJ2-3,TGTGCCAGCACCTCGGACTGGTGGGATACGCAGTATTTT,CASTSDWWDTQYF
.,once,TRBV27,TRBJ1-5,TGTGCCAGCAGTTTAAGCAGTATCAGGGGTGGAAGCAATCAGCCCCAGCATTTT,CASSLSSIRGGSNQPQHF
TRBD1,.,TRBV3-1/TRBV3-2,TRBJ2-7,TGTGCCAGCAGCCAGGGGGTAGACAGGGCCGAGCAGTACTTC,CASSQGVDRAEQYF
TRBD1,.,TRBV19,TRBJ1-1,TGTGCCAGTAGCGTTACAGGGGCCATGAACACTGAAGCTTTCTTT,CASSVTGAMNTEAFF
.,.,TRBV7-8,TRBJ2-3,TGTGCCAGCAGCGTTACAGGCCTCGGGGATACGCAGTATTTT,CASSVTGLGDTQYF
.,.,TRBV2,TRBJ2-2,TGTGCCAGCAGGGCCGACCTTTTTACCGGGGAGCTGTTTTTT,CASRADLFTGELFF
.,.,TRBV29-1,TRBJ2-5,TGCAGCGTTCACCGACAGGACCAAGAGACCCAGTACTTC,CSVHRQDQETQYF
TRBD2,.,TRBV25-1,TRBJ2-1,TGTGCCAGCGAGACTAGCGGGGGGGGCGATGAGCAGTTCTTC,CASETSGGGDEQFF
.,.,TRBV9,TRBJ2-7,TGTGCCAGCAGCGTAGGGGCAGGGGGGTGGTACGAGCAGTACTTC,CASSVGAGGWYEQYF
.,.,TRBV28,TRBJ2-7,TGTGCCAGCCTAGACGGACAGAACTACGAGCAGTACTTC,CASLDGQNYEQYF
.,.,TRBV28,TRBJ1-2,TGTGCCAGCAGTTTTAGGCAGGGATTGGGGAAGGGTAACTATGGCTACACCTTC,CASSFRQGLGKGNYGYTF
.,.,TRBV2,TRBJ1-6,TGTGCCAGCAGCGACCCCGGGACACTTAATTCACCCCTCCACTTT,CASSDPGTLNSPLHF
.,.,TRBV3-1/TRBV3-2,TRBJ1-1,TGTGCCAGCAGCCAAAGAGGGACGGATCGCCCAAGAAGCACTGAAGCTTTCTTT,CASSQRGTDRPRSTEAFF
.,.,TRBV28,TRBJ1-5,TGTGCCAGCAGTTTCCCAACTGGGACCTTGAATCAGCCCCAGCATTTT,CASSFPTGTLNQPQHF
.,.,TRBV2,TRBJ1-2,TGTGCCAGCAGGACAGACGTCCGAGCCTATGGCTACACCTTC,CASRTDVRAYGYTF
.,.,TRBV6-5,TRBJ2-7,TGTGCCAGCATTGGGGGAGAGAAGCAGTACTTC,CASIGGEKQYF
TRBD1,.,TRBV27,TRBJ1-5,TGTGCCAGCAGTCAAGGTGGACAGGGGCAGGGAAGCAATCAGCCCCAGCATTTT,CASSQGGQGQGSNQPQHF
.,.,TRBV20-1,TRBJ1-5,TGCAGTGCTAGTCCTCCGGCCCCAGGCCATCAGCCCCAGCATTTT,CSASPPAPGHQPQHF
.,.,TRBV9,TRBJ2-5,TGTGCCAGCAGCGCCCAACCAACAGAGACCCAGTACTTC,CASSAQPTETQYF
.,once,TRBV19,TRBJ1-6,TGTGCCAGTAGTAGTGGGGGTGGTAATTCACCCCTCCACTTT,CASSSGGGNSPLHF
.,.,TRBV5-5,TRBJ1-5,TGTGCCAGCAGCTTGGGGCAGGGAGGGAGCAATCAGCCCCAGCATTTT,CASSLGQGGSNQPQHF
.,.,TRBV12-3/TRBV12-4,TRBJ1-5,TGTGCCAGCAGTTTGGCAGAAAATCAGCCCCAGCATTTT,CASSLAENQPQHF
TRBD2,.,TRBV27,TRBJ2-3,TGTGCCAGCAGTCTTAGCGGGACAGATACGCAGTATTTT,CASSLSGTDTQYF
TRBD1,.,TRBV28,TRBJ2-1,TGTGCCAGCACCGGACAGGGGCATGAGCAGTTCTTC,CASTGQGHEQFF
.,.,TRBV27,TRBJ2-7,TGTGCCAGCAGTAACCCACGGACAGCTCGCTACGAGCAGTACTTC,CASSNPRTARYEQYF
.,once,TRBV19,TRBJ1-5,TGTGCCAGTAGTATCGCTCAGGGCAATCAGCCCCAGCATTTT,CASSIAQGNQPQHF
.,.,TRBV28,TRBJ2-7,TGTGCCAGCAGTATTAGCCCCTACGAGCAGTACTTC,CASSISPYEQYF
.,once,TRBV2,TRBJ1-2,TGTGCCAGCATTGGGGAGAAGAACTATGGCTACACCTTC,CASIGEKNYGYTF
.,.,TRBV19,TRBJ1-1,TGTGCCAGTAGTATGGACATGAACACTGAAGCTTTCTTT,CASSMDMNTEAFF
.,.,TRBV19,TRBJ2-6,TGTGCCACCTCTAAGGGGCGCTCTGGGGCCAACGTCCTGACTTTC,CATSKGRSGANVLTF
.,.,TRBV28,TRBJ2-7,TGTGCCAGCAGCATACAGGGGGGGAGGGACGAGCAGTACTTC,CASSIQGGRDEQYF
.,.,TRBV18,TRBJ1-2,TGTGCCAGCTCACCCGGGGCAGGGAACTATGGCTACACCTTC,CASSPGAGNYGYTF
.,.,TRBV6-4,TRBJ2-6,TGTGCCAGCAGTGACTCACAGGGGGCCAACGTCCTGACTTTC,CASSDSQGANVLTF
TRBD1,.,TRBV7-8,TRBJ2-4,TGTGCCAGCAGCTTAGTTAGTGGACAGGGTCTTACAATAGCCAAAAACATTCAGTACTTC,CASSLVSGQGLTIAKNIQYF
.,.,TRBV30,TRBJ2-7,TGTGCCTGGAGCGGGACCGCCGAGCAGTACTTC,CAWSGTAEQYF
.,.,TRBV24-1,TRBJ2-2,TGTGCCACCAGTGATTTAACCAACACCGGGGAGCTGTTTTTT,CATSDLTNTGELFF
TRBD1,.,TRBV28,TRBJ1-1,TGTGCCAGCAGGACGAGAGGGGGCCATACTGAAGCTTTCTTT,CASRTRGGHTEAFF
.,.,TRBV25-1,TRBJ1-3,TGTGCCAGCAGTGAAGAGAGAACTGGAAACACCATATATTTT,CASSEERTGNTIYF
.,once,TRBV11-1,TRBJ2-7,TGTGCCAGCACCTTTGGACAGAAAACTTACGAGCAGTACTTC,CASTFGQKTYEQYF
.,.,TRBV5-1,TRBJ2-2,TGCGCCAGCAGCTCAGACCGCACCCTGGGCGGGGAGCTGTTTTTT,CASSSDRTLGGELFF
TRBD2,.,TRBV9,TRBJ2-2,TGTGCCAGCAGCGGAACCGGGACTAGCGGGTACACCGGGGAGCTGTTTTTT,CASSGTGTSGYTGELFF
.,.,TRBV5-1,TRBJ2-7,TGCGCCAGCAGCTTGGACCTCAGCTCCTACGAGCAGTACTTC,CASSLDLSSYEQYF
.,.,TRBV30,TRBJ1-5,TGTGCCTGGAGTGTCGAGTGGAATCAGCCCCAGCATTTT,CAWSVEWNQPQHF
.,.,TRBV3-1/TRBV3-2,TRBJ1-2,TGTGCCAGCAGCCAAGGGAATACAGCACACTATGGCTACACCTTC,CASSQGNTAHYGYTF
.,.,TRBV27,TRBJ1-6,TGTGCCAGCAGTCGTAAGGGAGGGGGGAATTCACCCCTCCACTTT,CASSRKGGGNSPLHF
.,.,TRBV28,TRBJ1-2,TGTGCCAGCAGTTTATTCCAGGCGCCCGGCTACACCTTC,CASSLFQAPGYTF
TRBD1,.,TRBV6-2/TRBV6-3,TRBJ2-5,TGTGCCAGCAGTTACCCCGACAGGGGGCAAGAGACCCAGTACTTC,CASSYPDRGQETQYF
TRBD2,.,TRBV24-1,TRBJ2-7,TGTGCCACCAGTGATGGACTAGCGGGAGGCAACTCCTACGAGCAGTACTTC,CATSDGLAGGNSYEQYF
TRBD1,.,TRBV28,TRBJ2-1,TGTGCCAGCAGCCCGTTCGGGACAGGGGGCTGGAATGAGCAGTTCTTC,CASSPFGTGGWNEQFF
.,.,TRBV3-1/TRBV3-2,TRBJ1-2,TGTGCCAGCAGCCAAGGGCAGGAAGGCTACACCTTC,CASSQGQEGYTF
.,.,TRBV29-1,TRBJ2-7,TGCAGCGTTGGGGGAAGGAATGACGAGCAGTACTTC,CSVGGRNDEQYF